The present TCR beta chain was sequenced within a study of cytomegalovirus exposure and HLA in healthy donors. General study points: Compared with the approximately 700-donor mean, an Asian-associated ancestry cluster reportedly had fewer N-insertions, according to a later analysis. Reported results showed that the classifier diagnosed cytomegalovirus status with high specificity and sensitivity.

Vbeta (60) and Jbeta (13) primers were used in the PCR. The assay was immunoSEQ multiplex PCR, and TCRdb's table has in-frame clones only and misses some. The sample has about 170,000 clones; 73% are singletons. This clone was detected a few times. Its specificity is unknown. The CDR3 sequence is 17 residues long. V was trimmed by 0 bases and J by 4 bases, leaving 16 bases between them. Germline CDR1 reads LGHNA; CDR2 reads YNFKEQ. Sequences were obtained from PBMCs. The TCR originated in a woman under 30 in good health and CMV-seropositive. The gene calls are TRBV4-2 and TRBJ1-5; perhaps TRBD1 as D (5 bases). CDR3 protein: CASSQDVSGQNNQPQHF. In DNA, the CDR3 is TGTGCCAGCAGCCAAGATGTTTCAGGGCAGAATAATCAGCCCCAGCATTTT.